These T cell receptor beta chains were read from a single sample in a study of T cell responses to AZD1222 COVID-19 vaccine. Some clones are missing from TCRdb's copy, which holds only in-frame ones; the method was immunoSEQ multiplex PCR. Among about 120,000 clones listed, approximately 85% were seen once. This sample comprised peripheral blood, obtained on day 0 of AZD1222 vaccination. All receptors come from an adult in good health. The CDR3 runs from the conserved cysteine through the conserved F or W. Fields, in order: D gene, J gene, clone size, V gene, CDR3 DNA, CDR3 protein. D genes are given only for firm matches. Only some rows state a clone size, as once, few, many or a class for expanded clones.

>NA|TRBJ1-3|NA|TRBV18
TGTGCCAGCTCACCACCTCTACCCTCTGGAAACACCATATATTTT
CASSPPLPSGNTIYF
>TRBD1|TRBJ1-1|NA|TRBV5-8
TGTGCCAGCAGCTCGTACTACAGGGGTGGCACTGAAGCTTTCTTT
CASSSYYRGGTEAFF
>TRBD1|TRBJ2-7|NA|TRBV12-3/TRBV12-4
TGTGCCAGCAGTTCGGGACAGGGGTACGAGCAGTACTTC
CASSSGQGYEQYF
>NA|TRBJ2-7|NA|TRBV12-3/TRBV12-4
TGTGCCAGCAGTTTAAGAGGATACGAGCAGTACTTC
CASSLRGYEQYF
>NA|TRBJ2-2|NA|TRBV5-1
TGCGCCAGCAGGGGGCCTGGCTCAAGCGGGGAGCTGTTTTTT
CASRGPGSSGELFF
>NA|TRBJ2-2|NA|TRBV29-1
TGCAGCGTTGAAGACGGTGGATACACCGGGGAGCTGTTTTTT
CSVEDGGYTGELFF
>TRBD2|TRBJ2-1|NA|TRBV9
TGTGCCAGCAGCGTAGGGTTAGCGGGATACAATGAGCAGTTCTTC
CASSVGLAGYNEQFF
>NA|TRBJ2-5|NA|TRBV18
TGTGCCAGCTCACCAAACCGAGACGAGACCCAGTACTTC
CASSPNRDETQYF
>NA|TRBJ1-1|NA|TRBV25-1
TGTGCCGCAGTTGGACTCTTGAACACTGAAGCTTTCTTT
CAAVGLLNTEAFF
>TRBD2|TRBJ2-3|NA|TRBV27
TGTGCCAGCAGTCTAAGGACTAGTTCTAGTAAGGCAGATACGCAGTATTTT
CASSLRTSSSKADTQYF
>NA|TRBJ1-3|NA|TRBV19
TGTGCCAGTAGTATTTGGTACGGCGACACCATATATTTT
CASSIWYGDTIYF
>TRBD2|TRBJ2-5|NA|TRBV11-3
TGTGCCAGCAGCTTTGGACTAGCGGGGGAGAGGGTGGAGACCCAGTACTTC
CASSFGLAGERVETQYF
>NA|TRBJ2-1|once|TRBV4-1
TGCGCCAGCAGCCAAGGGGAGATGGCCTACAATGAGCAGTTCTTC
CASSQGEMAYNEQFF
>TRBD2|TRBJ2-5|few|TRBV19
TGTGCCAGTACCCCGGGTAGCGGGGGGGCAGAGACCCAGTACTTC
CASTPGSGGAETQYF